This TCR beta chain was recovered during a study of cytomegalovirus exposure and HLA in healthy donors. Findings and limits, study-wide: Later analysis found that TCR beta chains associated with HLA were more clonally expanded than other, equally common chains.

With respect to this clone: The antigen is unknown.

PCR amplification relied on 60 Vbeta primers (plus 13 Jbeta primers). TCRdb's copy holds only in-frame clones and misses some; the assay was immunoSEQ multiplex PCR. This table has hundreds of thousands of clones, 65% to 90% appearing once. With 0 bases removed from V and 2 bases from J, the gap between germline ends came to 9 bases. The CDR3 has 15 residues. The V gene's germline CDR1 is SGHVS and CDR2 FNYEAQ. The J gene is TRBJ2-3, the V gene TRBV7-6; D is perhaps TRBD2 (6 bases). The clonotype comes from a girl aged 10 to 17 in good health and CMV-seronegative. Input material: PBMCs. In DNA form, the CDR3 reads TGTGCCAGCAGCTTAGCGGGACTCCCCACAGATACGCAGTATTTT. As protein: CASSLAGLPTDTQYF. Full variable domain (rest looked up from reference TRBV7-6 and TRBJ2-3): GAGVSQSPRYKVTKRGQDVALRCDPISGHVSLYWYRQALGQGPEFLTYFNYEAQQDKSGLPNDRFSAERPEGSISTLTIQRTEQRDSAMYRCASSLAGLPTDTQYFGPGTRLTVL.